This TCR beta chain was recorded in a study of blood T cell repertoires in COVID-19. Study overall: Sites in the United States, Italy and Spain provided acute and convalescent COVID-19 samples. T cells, B-cell-depleted T cells, or PBMCs supplied cDNA or gDNA.

Trimming took 3 bases from V and 9 from J, leaving 14 bases between them. Germline V gene data show CDR1 as GTSNPN and CDR2 as SVGIG (reference sequence). The CDR3 is 12 amino acids. In the study's own analysis: Estimation of nucleated cell counts relied on the amplification of reference gene primers. Assay: immunoSEQ multiplex PCR; the TCRdb copy retains only in-frame clones and omits some. From that table come the V and J calls and clone size; the DNA was used to work out D and trimming. The sample shows some 170,000 clones, around 76% of them seen only once. Source material: peripheral blood. The chain recombines TRBV30 with TRBJ1-1, with a tentative D call TRBD1 (5 bases). This clonotype was obtained from a woman aged 50 to 65 with active or convalescent COVID-19. The CDR3 is CAWRGPGGKAFF. The CDR3, as DNA: TGTGCCTGGAGGGGGCCTGGGGGGAAAGCTTTCTTT. The variable domain in full, with the rest retrieved from reference TRBV30 and TRBJ1-1, is SQTIHQWPATLVQPVGSPLSLECTVEGTSNPNLYWYRQAAGRGLQLLFYSVGIGQISSEVPQNLSASRPQDRQFILSSKKLLLSDSGFYLCAWRGPGGKAFFGQGTRLTVV.